The clone carrying this TCR beta chain was picked up a small number of times. Using RNA template, CDR3s of TCR alpha and beta were amplified with iRepertoire arm-PCR. TCRdb re-called the multiplex PCR reads with MiXCR, one entry per CDR3 protein. The sample lists roughly 200,000 distinct CDR3 sequences; about 47% were seen once. These data belong to a study of glioma-infiltrating T cells. This TCR was sampled from a human donor with low-grade glioma or glioblastoma, undergoing nonglioma brain surgery, or in good health (not recorded which). Source material: glioma tissue, nonneoplastic brain tissue, or PBMCs (not recorded which).

CDR3 region: CASSPSRTGYEQYF. Written as DNA, the CDR3 is TGTGCCAGCTCACCATCGCGGACAGGATACGAGCAGTACTTC. V is TRBV18 and J is TRBJ2-7; 7 nucleotides match TRBD1. V dropped 2 bases and J dropped 4; count of bases not matched to a gene: 5. The CDR3 is 14 amino acids. CDR1 is KGHSH and CDR2 is LQKENI in the germline V gene.